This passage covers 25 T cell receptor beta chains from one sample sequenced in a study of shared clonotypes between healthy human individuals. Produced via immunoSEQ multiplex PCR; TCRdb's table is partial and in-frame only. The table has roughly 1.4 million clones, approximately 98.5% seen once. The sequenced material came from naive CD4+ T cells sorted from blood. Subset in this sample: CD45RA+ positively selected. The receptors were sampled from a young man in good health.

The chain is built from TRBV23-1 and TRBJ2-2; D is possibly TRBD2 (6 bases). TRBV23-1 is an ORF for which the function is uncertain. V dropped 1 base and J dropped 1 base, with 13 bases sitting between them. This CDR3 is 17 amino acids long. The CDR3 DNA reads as TGCGCCAGCAGTCAATGGAGGGCGGATCTGAACACCGGGGAGCTGTTTTTT. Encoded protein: CASSQWRADLNTGELFF.

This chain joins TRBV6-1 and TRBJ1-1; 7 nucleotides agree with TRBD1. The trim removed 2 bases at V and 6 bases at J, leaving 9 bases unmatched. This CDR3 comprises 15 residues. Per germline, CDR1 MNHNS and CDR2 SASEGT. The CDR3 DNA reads TGTGCCAGCAGTGAAAGGGCAGGGGGTACGGCTGAAGCTTTCTTT. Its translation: CASSERAGGTAEAFF.

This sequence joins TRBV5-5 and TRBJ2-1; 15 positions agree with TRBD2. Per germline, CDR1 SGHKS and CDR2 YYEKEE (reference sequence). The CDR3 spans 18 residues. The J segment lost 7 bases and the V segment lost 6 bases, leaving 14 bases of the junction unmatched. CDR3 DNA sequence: TGTGCCAGCACCCCCAGGGGACTAGCGGGAGGATCAGGGAATGAGCAGTTCTTC. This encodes CASTPRGLAGGSGNEQFF.

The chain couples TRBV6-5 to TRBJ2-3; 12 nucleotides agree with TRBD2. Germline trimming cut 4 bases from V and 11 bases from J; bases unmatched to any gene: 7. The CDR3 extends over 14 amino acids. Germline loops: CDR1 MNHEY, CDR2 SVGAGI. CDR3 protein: CASSFRTSGNRQYF. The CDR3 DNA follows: TGTGCCAGCAGTTTCCGGACTAGCGGGAACAGGCAGTATTTT.

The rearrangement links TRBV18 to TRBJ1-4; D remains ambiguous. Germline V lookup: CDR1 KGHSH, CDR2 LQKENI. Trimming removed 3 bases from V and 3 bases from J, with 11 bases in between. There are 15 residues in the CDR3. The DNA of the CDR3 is TGTGCCAGCTCACCGGTGGTCGGGTCTAATGAAAAACTGTTTTTT. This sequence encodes CASSPVVGSNEKLFF.

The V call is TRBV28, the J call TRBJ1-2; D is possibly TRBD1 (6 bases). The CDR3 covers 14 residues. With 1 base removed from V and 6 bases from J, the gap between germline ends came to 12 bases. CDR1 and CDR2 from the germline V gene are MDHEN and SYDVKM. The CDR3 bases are TGTGCCAGCAGTTTATCCAGGGGATGGAATGGCTACACCTTC. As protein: CASSLSRGWNGYTF.

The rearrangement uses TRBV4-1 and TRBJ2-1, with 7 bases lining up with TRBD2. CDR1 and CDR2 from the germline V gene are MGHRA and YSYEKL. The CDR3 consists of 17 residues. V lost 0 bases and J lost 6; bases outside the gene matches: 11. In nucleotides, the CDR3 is TGCGCCAGCAGCCAAGATCTCGGGCGGGAGTACTTCAATGAGCAGTTCTTC. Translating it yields CASSQDLGREYFNEQFF.

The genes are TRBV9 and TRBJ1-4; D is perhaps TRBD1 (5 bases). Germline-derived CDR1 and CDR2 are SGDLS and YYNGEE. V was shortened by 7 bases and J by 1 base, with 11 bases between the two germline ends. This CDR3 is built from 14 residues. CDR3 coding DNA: TGTGCCAGCTGCCCAGGGTTAACTAATGAAAAACTGTTTTTT. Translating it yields CASCPGLTNEKLFF. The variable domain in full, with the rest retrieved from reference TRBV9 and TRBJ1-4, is DSGVTQTPKHLITATGQRVTLRCSPRSGDLSVYWYQQSLDQGLQFLIQYYNGEERAKGNILERFSAQQFPDLHSELNLSSLELGDSALYFCASCPGLTNEKLFFGSGTQLSVL.

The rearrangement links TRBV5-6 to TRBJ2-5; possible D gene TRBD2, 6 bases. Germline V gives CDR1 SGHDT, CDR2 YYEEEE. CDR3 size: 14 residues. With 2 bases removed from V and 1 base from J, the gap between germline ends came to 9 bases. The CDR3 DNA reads TGTGCCAGCAGCTTCCGGGACTTCCAAGAGACCCAGTACTTC. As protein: CASSFRDFQETQYF. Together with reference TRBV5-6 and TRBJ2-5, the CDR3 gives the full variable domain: DAGVTQSPTHLIKTRGQQVTLRCSPKSGHDTVSWYQQALGQGPQFIFQYYEEEERQRGNFPDRFSGHQFPNYSSELNVNALLLGDSALYLCASSFRDFQETQYFGPGTRLLVL.

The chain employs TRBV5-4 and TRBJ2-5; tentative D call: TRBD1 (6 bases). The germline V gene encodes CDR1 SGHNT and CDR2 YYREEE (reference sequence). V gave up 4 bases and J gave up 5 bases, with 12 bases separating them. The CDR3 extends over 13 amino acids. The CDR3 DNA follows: TGTGCCAGCAGCCCCCAGGGGTTGGAGACCCAGTACTTC. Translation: CASSPQGLETQYF.

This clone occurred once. The CDR3 sequence: CASSREGTTIAKNIQYF. CDR3 nucleotide sequence: TGTGCCAGCTCACGAGAAGGGACCACAATAGCCAAAAACATTCAGTACTTC. The V gene is TRBV18, the J gene TRBJ2-4; either TRBD1 or TRBD2 may supply D (5 bases each). The V end lost 4 bases, the J end lost 0 bases, and 16 bases lay between the germline ends. Germline-derived CDR1 and CDR2 are KGHSH and LQKENI. The CDR3 is 17 amino acids.

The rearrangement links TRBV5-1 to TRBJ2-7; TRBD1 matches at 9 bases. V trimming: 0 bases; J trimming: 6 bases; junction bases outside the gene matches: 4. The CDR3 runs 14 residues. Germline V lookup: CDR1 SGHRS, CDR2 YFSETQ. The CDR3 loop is CASSLVRQGGEQYF. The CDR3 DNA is TGCGCCAGCAGCTTGGTGAGACAGGGGGGCGAGCAGTACTTC.

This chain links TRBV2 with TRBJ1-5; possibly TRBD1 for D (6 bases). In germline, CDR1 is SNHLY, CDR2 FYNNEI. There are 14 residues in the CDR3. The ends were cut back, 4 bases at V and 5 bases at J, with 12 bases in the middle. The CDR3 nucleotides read TGTGCCAGCAGTGCAGGGGAGCTCCATCAGCCCCAGCATTTT. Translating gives CASSAGELHQPQHF.

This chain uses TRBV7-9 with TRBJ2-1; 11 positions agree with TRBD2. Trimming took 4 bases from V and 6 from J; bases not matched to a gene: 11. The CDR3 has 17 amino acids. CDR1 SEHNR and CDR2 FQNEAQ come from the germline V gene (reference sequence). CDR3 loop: CASSSQNIAGGFNEQFF. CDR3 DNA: TGTGCCAGCAGCTCACAGAATATAGCGGGAGGGTTCAATGAGCAGTTCTTC. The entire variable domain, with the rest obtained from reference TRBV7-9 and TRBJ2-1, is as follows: DTGVSQNPRHKITKRGQNVTFRCDPISEHNRLYWYRQTLGQGPEFLTYFQNEAQLEKSRLLSDRFSAERPKGSFSTLEIQRTEQGDSAMYLCASSSQNIAGGFNEQFFGPGTRLTVL.

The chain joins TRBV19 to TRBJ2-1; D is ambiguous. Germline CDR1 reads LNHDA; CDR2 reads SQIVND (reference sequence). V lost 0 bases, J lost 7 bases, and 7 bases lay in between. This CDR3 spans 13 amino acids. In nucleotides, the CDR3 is TGTGCCAGTAGTATAGATACCGGAAATGAGCAGTTCTTC. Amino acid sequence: CASSIDTGNEQFF. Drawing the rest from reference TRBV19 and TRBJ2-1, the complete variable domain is DGGITQSPKYLFRKEGQNVTLSCEQNLNHDAMYWYRQDPGQGLRLIYYSQIVNDFQKGDIAEGYSVSREKKESFPLTVTSAQKNPTAFYLCASSIDTGNEQFFGPGTRLTVL.

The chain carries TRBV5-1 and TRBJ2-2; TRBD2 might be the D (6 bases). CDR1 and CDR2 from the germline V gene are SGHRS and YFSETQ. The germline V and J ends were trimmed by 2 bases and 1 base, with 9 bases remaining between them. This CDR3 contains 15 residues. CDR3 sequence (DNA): TGCGCCAGCAGCTTTAGCGGATTGAACACCGGGGAGCTGTTTTTT. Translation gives CASSFSGLNTGELFF.

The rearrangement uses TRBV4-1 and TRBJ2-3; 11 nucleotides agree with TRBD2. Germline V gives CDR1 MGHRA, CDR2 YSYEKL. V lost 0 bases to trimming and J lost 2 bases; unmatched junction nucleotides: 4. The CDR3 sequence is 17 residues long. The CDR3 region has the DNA TGCGCCAGCAGCCAAGAAACTAGCGGGAGTTACACAGATACGCAGTATTTT. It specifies CASSQETSGSYTDTQYF.

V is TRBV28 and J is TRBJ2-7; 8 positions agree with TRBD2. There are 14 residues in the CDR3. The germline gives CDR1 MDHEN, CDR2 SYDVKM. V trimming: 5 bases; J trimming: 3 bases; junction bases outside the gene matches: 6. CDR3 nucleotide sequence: TGTGCCAGCAGTCAACTAGCGGAGAACTACGAGCAGTACTTC. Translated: CASSQLAENYEQYF.

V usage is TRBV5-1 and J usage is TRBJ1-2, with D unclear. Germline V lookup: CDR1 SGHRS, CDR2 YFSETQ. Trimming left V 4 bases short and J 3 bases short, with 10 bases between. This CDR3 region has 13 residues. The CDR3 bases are TGCGCCAGCAGCACCGCCGGGGACTATGGCTACACCTTC. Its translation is CASSTAGDYGYTF.

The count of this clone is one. CDR3: CASSLAGHSSYEQYF. Written as DNA, the CDR3 is TGTGCCAGCAGTTTAGCGGGACACAGCTCCTACGAGCAGTACTTC. The rearrangement joins TRBV27 to TRBJ2-7; the D gene could be TRBD1 or TRBD2 (6 bases each). CDR1 and CDR2 from the germline V gene are MNHEY and SMNVEV (reference sequence). Trimming shortened V by 2 bases and J by 0 bases, and 11 bases separated the two germline ends. The CDR3 extends over 15 amino acids.

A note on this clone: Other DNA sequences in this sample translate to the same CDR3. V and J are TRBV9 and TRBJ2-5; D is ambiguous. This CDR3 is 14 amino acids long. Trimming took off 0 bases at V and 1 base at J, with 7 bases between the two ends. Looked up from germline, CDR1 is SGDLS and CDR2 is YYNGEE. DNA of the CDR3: TGTGCCAGCAGCGTAGACCCCCGCCAAGAGACCCAGTACTTC. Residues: CASSVDPRQETQYF.

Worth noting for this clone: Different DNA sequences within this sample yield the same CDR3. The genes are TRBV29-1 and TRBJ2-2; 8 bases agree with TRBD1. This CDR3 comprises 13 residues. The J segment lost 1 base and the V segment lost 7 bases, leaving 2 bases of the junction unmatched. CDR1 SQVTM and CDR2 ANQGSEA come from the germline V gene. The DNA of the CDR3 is TGCAGCGCTGACAGGGGGAACACCGGGGAGCTGTTTTTT. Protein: CSADRGNTGELFF.

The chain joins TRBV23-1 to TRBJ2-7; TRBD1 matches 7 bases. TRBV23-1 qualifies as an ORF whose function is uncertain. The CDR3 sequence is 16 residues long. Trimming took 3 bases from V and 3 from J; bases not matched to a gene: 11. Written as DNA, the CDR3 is TGCGCCAGCAGTCATCCCCGGGGACAGAACAACTACGAGCAGTACTTC. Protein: CASSHPRGQNNYEQYF.

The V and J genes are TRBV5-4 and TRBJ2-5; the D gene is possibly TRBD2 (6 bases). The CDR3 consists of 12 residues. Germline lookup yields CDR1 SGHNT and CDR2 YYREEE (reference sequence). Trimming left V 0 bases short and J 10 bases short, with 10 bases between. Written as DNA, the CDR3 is TGTGCCAGCAGCTTGGAGTGGGGGGTCCAGTACTTC. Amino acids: CASSLEWGVQYF.

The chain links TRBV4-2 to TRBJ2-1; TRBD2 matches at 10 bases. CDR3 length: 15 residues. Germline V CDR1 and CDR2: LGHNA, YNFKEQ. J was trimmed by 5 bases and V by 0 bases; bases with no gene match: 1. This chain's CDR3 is CASSQDSGRNNEQFF. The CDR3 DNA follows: TGTGCCAGCAGCCAAGATAGCGGGAGGAACAATGAGCAGTTCTTC.